This is a list of T cell receptor beta chains from one sample in a study of OX40 agonist ivuxolimab in advanced cancers. The assay was immunoSEQ multiplex PCR, and TCRdb's table has in-frame clones only and misses some. Of 72,000 or so clones listed, 80% to 90% are singletons. Sequenced here: CD4+ or CD8+ T cells sorted from blood, sampled in a trial of the OX40 agonist ivuxolimab. The receptor set was obtained from an adult with an advanced solid tumor such as melanoma, head and neck, liver or kidney cancer. The CDR3 runs from the conserved cysteine through the conserved F or W. A D gene is named only where the DNA matches it firmly. Clone size is given for some rows only: seen once, a few or many times, or a class if the clone is expanded.

j_call,d_call,v_call,clone_size,cdr3_nt,cdr3_aa
TRBJ2-7,-,TRBV5-6,once,TGTGCCAGCAGCCGTGCGATGGGCTATTCCTACGAGCAGTACTTC,CASSRAMGYSYEQYF
TRBJ1-2,TRBD1,TRBV15,few,TGTGCCACCGGACAGGGACCTGGTTATGGCTACACCTTC,CATGQGPGYGYTF
TRBJ2-7,TRBD1,TRBV7-2,few,TGTGCCAGCAGCCAAATAAAGGTGACAGGGAGCACCTACGAGCAGTACTTC,CASSQIKVTGSTYEQYF
TRBJ1-4,-,TRBV19,-,TGTGCCAGTAGTATCCAGATAAATGAAAAACTGTTTTTT,CASSIQINEKLFF
TRBJ2-5,TRBD1,TRBV28,-,TGTGCCAGCAGTTTATCGAACAGGGGCCGAGAGACCCAGTACTTC,CASSLSNRGRETQYF
TRBJ1-2,-,TRBV5-1,-,TGCGCCAGCAGAGGTGGAACAACTAACTATGGCTACACCTTC,CASRGGTTNYGYTF
TRBJ2-7,-,TRBV10-3,-,TGTGCCATCAGTGACCCCGTCCGGGGCTACGAGCAGTACTTC,CAISDPVRGYEQYF
TRBJ1-3,-,TRBV10-3,-,TGTGCCAGCGCTACAGAAAACACCATATATTTT,CASATENTIYF
TRBJ1-5,-,TRBV7-9,-,TGTGCCAGCAGCCGGACCGGATCCTATCAGCCCCAGCATTTT,CASSRTGSYQPQHF
TRBJ1-2,-,TRBV19,-,TGTGCCAGTAGTATGTGGGAGAGGCCTGACTATGGCTACACCTTC,CASSMWERPDYGYTF
TRBJ2-7,TRBD2,TRBV7-2,-,TGTGCCAGCAGCTTAGGACTAGCGGGAGGGAGGTACGAGCAGTACTTC,CASSLGLAGGRYEQYF
TRBJ1-1,TRBD1,TRBV6-5,once,TGTGCCAGCAGTTACTCCCGGACAGGGGACACTGAAGCTTTCTTT,CASSYSRTGDTEAFF
TRBJ2-5,-,TRBV5-1,-,TGCGCCAGCAGCTTGGTAGTCGCCGAGACCCAGTACTTC,CASSLVVAETQYF
TRBJ2-5,TRBD1,TRBV7-8,-,TGTGCCAGCACCCAGAAGTCAGGGGGTTTGGAGACCCAGTACTTC,CASTQKSGGLETQYF
TRBJ2-2,TRBD2,TRBV28,-,TGTGCCATCCAGCGGGGACTGAACACCGGGGAGCTGTTTTTT,CAIQRGLNTGELFF
TRBJ2-3,-,TRBV6-1,-,TGTGCCAGCAGTGGACAGTTTTATACAGATACGCAGTATTTT,CASSGQFYTDTQYF
TRBJ2-7,-,TRBV19,-,TGTGCCAGTAGTATAGGTCTCGGCTACGAGCAGTACTTC,CASSIGLGYEQYF
TRBJ2-7,TRBD2,TRBV6-6,-,TGTGCCAGCAGACCCGGGACTAGCTCCTACGAGCAGTACTTC,CASRPGTSSYEQYF
TRBJ2-1,TRBD2,TRBV11-3,-,TGTGCCAGCAGAGCGGGACTAGCGGGAAGTGAGCAGTTCTTC,CASRAGLAGSEQFF
TRBJ1-1,-,TRBV5-6,-,TGTGCCAGCAGCTTGAGAGACAGAAGCACTGAAGCTTCCTTT,CASSLRDRSTEASF
TRBJ2-1,TRBD1,TRBV7-9,-,TGTGCCACAGGGGGTGTGGGCGATGAGCAGTTCTTC,CATGGVGDEQFF
TRBJ2-1,TRBD2,TRBV5-1,-,TGCGCCAGCAGCTTGCGTCTAGCGGGAGCGCATGAGCAGTTCTTC,CASSLRLAGAHEQFF
TRBJ1-1,-,TRBV7-2,-,TGTGCCAGCAGCTCCTCAATGAACACTGAAGCTTTCTTT,CASSSSMNTEAFF
TRBJ2-7,-,TRBV7-2,-,TGTGCCAGCAGCTACGGCCGGGACTTACCCTACGAGCAGTACTTC,CASSYGRDLPYEQYF